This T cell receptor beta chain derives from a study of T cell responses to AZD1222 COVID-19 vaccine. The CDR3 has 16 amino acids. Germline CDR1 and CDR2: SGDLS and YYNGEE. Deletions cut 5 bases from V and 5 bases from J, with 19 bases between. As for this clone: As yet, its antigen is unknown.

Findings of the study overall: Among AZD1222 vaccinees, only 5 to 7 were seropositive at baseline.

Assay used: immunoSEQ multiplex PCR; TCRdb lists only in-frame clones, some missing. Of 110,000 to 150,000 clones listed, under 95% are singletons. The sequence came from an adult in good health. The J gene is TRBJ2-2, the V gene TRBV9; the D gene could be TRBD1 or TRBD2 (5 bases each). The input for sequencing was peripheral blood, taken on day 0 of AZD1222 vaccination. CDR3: CASRAGQGDDTGELFF. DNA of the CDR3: TGTGCCAGCAGAGCTGGCCAGGGAGATGATACCGGGGAGCTGTTTTTT.